This T cell receptor beta chain was sequenced for a study of OX40 agonist ivuxolimab in advanced cancers. Background on the study: A male proportion of about 86% was recorded, with mean age about 54 years and range about 20 to 90.

Germline V lookup: CDR1 MGHRA, CDR2 YSYEKL. V was shortened by 4 bases and J by 0 bases, with 7 bases between the two germline ends. There are 13 residues in the CDR3. Clones were sequenced by immunoSEQ multiplex PCR, and TCRdb holds only the in-frame ones, with some missing. Among 60,000 to 70,000 clones listed, roughly 84% were seen once. Overall study findings and caveats: At 0.1 to 3.0 mg/kg and by week 6, CD4+ and CD8+ T cells in the blood had expanded clonally. Expanded clones were, on average, more numerous in CD8+ T cells than in CD4+.

Remarks on this clone: Antigen unknown.

Material: CD4+ or CD8+ T cells sorted from blood, obtained in a trial of the OX40 agonist ivuxolimab. The TCR was taken from an adult with an advanced solid tumor such as melanoma, head and neck, liver or kidney cancer. J is TRBJ2-7 and V is TRBV4-1; weak D call: TRBD2 (5 bases). Written as DNA, the CDR3 is TGCGCCAGCAGCCTCGGGGTCTCCTACGAGCAGTACTTC. The encoded protein is CASSLGVSYEQYF.